Sequencing of this TCR beta chain was carried out in a study of blood T cell repertoires in COVID-19. About the research overall: Samples of COVID-19 (acute and convalescent) were obtained from the United States, Italy and Spain.

The protocol was immunoSEQ multiplex PCR, while the TCRdb copy is restricted to in-frame clones and leaves out a portion. The sample shows about 160,000 clones, roughly 78% of them seen only once. With 6 bases clipped from V and 5 bases from J, the junction kept 6 bases outside the gene matches. The CDR3 has 13 amino acids. Germline CDR1 and CDR2: MRHNA and SNTAGT. Sequenced: peripheral blood. The source of this sequence is a woman in her fifties or sixties with COVID-19, enrolled during active disease. The chain uses TRBV6-4 and TRBJ2-5, with 7 bases fitting TRBD2. The CDR3 is CASSPYGGETQYF. The CDR3 coding sequence is TGTGCCAGCAGCCCCTACGGGGGGGAGACCCAGTACTTC.